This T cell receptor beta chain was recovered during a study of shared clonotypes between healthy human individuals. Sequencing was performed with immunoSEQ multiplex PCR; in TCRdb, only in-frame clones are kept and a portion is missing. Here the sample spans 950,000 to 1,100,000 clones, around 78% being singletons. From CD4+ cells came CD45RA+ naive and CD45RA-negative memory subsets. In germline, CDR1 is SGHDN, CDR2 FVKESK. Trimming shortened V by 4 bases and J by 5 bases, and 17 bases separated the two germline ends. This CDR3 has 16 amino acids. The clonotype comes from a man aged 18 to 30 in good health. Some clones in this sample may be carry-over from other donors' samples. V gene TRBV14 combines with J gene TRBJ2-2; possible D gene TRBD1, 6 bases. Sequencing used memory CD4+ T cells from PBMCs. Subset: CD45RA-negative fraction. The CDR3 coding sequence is TGTGCCAGCAGCCCATATACAGGGACGTTGACCGGGGAGCTGTTTTTT. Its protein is CASSPYTGTLTGELFF.